These 17 T cell receptor beta chains came from one sample sequenced in a study of blood T cell repertoires in COVID-19. Profiled with immunoSEQ multiplex PCR; TCRdb holds only in-frame clones, not every one. The data contain around 72,000 clones, approximately 88% of them seen just once; the ten biggest clones take up 5% to 7.5%. Sequenced sample: peripheral blood. The receptors were gathered from a woman aged 45 to 65 with acute or convalescent COVID-19.

This chain joins TRBV28 and TRBJ2-3, with 8 bases lining up with TRBD1. CDR1 MDHEN and CDR2 SYDVKM come from the germline V gene. The CDR3 contains 16 residues. After removal of 4 bases from V and 4 bases from J, the junction contained 10 bases not matched to a gene. Here the CDR3 reads CASSSPGTGRSDTQYF. The CDR3 nucleotides read TGTGCCAGCAGTTCACCCGGGACAGGCCGATCAGATACGCAGTATTTT.

As for this clone: Other DNA variants within this sample encode the same CDR3. This chain uses TRBV20-1 with TRBJ2-7, with D perhaps TRBD1 (6 bases). The CDR3 runs to 11 residues. With 3 bases removed from V and 4 bases from J, the gap between germline ends came to 7 bases. The V gene's germline CDR1 is DFQATT and CDR2 SNEGSKA (reference sequence). DNA of the CDR3: TGCAGTGCTAGGGGGACATACGAGCAGTACTTC. Translated: CSARGTYEQYF.

V is TRBV15 and J is TRBJ1-2; 8 bases agree with TRBD1. V shed 4 bases, J shed 2 bases, and the junction held 12 bases outside the gene matches. Germline V gene sequence: CDR1 LNHNV, CDR2 YYDKDF (reference sequence). CDR3 length: 17 amino acids. CDR3 sequence reads: CATSTQVITGGNYGYTF. As DNA, the CDR3 is TGTGCCACCAGCACACAAGTTATAACAGGGGGGAACTATGGCTACACCTTC.

V usage is TRBV7-9 and J usage is TRBJ2-1; D is undetermined. With 4 bases removed from V and 3 bases from J, the gap between germline ends came to 16 bases. Germline V gene sequence: CDR1 SEHNR, CDR2 FQNEAQ (reference sequence). The CDR3 consists of 16 residues. The CDR3 DNA reads TGTGCCAGCAGCTCCCCCGAGGTTCGAGGCTACAATGAGCAGTTCTTC. Translating it yields CASSSPEVRGYNEQFF.

J is TRBJ1-1 and V is TRBV2; the D gene is possibly TRBD1 (5 bases). The V end lost 5 bases, the J end lost 0 bases, and 10 bases lay between the germline ends. The germline V gene has CDR1 SNHLY and CDR2 FYNNEI. There are 14 residues in the CDR3. CDR3: CASSPDNLNTEAFF. The CDR3 DNA sequence: TGTGCCAGCAGTCCGGACAATCTGAACACTGAAGCTTTCTTT.

This clone has only a few counts. V usage is TRBV20-1 and J usage is TRBJ2-7; D gene unclear. The germline gives CDR1 DFQATT, CDR2 SNEGSKA (reference sequence). CDR3 length equals 11 residues. V was cut by 2 bases and J by 3 bases, with 5 bases left in between. CDR3 bases: TGCAGTGCTAGACTAGTCTACGAGCAGTACTTC. Translation: CSARLVYEQYF.

The chain carries TRBV12-3 or TRBV12-4 and TRBJ1-2; 7 nucleotides match TRBD1. Trimming removed 0 bases from V and 8 bases from J; junction bases left unmatched: 3. CDR3 size: 13 residues. The CDR3 region is CASSLAIGGGYTF. In DNA form, the CDR3 reads TGTGCCAGCAGTTTAGCGATAGGGGGCGGCTACACCTTC.

This clone was detected a few times. V and J are TRBV13 and TRBJ1-2, with D tentatively TRBD1 (6 bases). This CDR3 has 15 amino acids. Germline CDR1 reads PRHDT; CDR2 reads FYEKMQ (reference sequence). V was trimmed by 0 bases and J by 8 bases, leaving 16 bases between them. The chain's CDR3 is CASSLGRRGGKGYTF. The DNA for the CDR3 is TGTGCCAGCAGCTTAGGCCGCAGGGGAGGGAAGGGCTACACCTTC.

This chain uses TRBV6-5 with TRBJ1-5; possible D gene TRBD1, 5 bases. Germline-derived CDR1 and CDR2 are MNHEY and SVGAGI. The V end was cut by 11 bases, the J end by 4 bases, with 15 bases between. CDR3 length equals 13 residues. CDR3 protein: CAVSGGWNQPQHF. In nucleotides, the CDR3 is TGTGCCGTCTCCGGGGGTTGGAATCAGCCCCAGCATTTT.

The V call is TRBV18, the J call TRBJ1-4; the D is unclear. This CDR3 spans 16 amino acids. Germline loops: CDR1 KGHSH, CDR2 LQKENI. With 2 bases removed from V and 0 bases from J, the gap between germline ends came to 10 bases. Here the CDR3 reads CASSPSGRSTNEKLFF. CDR3 DNA: TGTGCCAGCTCACCATCCGGGAGGTCAACTAATGAAAAACTGTTTTTT.

This clone was detected only a few times. CDR3 protein: CASSTGQGGEQFF. The CDR3 DNA follows: TGTGCCAGCAGCACAGGACAGGGAGGGGAGCAGTTCTTC. This chain links TRBV7-3 with TRBJ2-1; D is perhaps TRBD1 (8 bases). Germline lookup yields CDR1 SGHTA and CDR2 FQGTGA. There are 13 residues in the CDR3. Trimming stripped 5 bases from V and 10 bases from J, with 15 bases between.

V is TRBV2 and J is TRBJ2-7; D is possibly TRBD1 (6 bases). Germline V lookup: CDR1 SNHLY, CDR2 FYNNEI. This CDR3 has 14 amino acids. V was cut by 9 bases and J by 0 bases, with 15 bases left in between. CDR3 residues: CASKQGLSSYEQYF. The CDR3 region has the DNA TGTGCCAGTAAACAGGGCCTCAGCTCCTACGAGCAGTACTTC.

V is TRBV12-3 or TRBV12-4 and J is TRBJ1-3; D is ambiguous. This CDR3 is 12 amino acids long. V lost 3 bases and J lost 10, with 10 bases in between. Here the CDR3 reads CASSLNGRTIYF. In DNA form, the CDR3 reads TGTGCCAGCAGTTTGAATGGGAGAACCATATATTTT.

The chain carries TRBV2 and TRBJ1-1, with 7 bases lining up with TRBD1. This CDR3 contains 15 residues. Germline V lookup: CDR1 SNHLY, CDR2 FYNNEI. V gave up 6 bases and J gave up 1 base; unmatched junction bases: 8. The CDR3 DNA is TGTGCCAGCAGAGGCGCCTACAGGGGGAACACTGAAGCTTTCTTT. Encoded protein: CASRGAYRGNTEAFF.

This chain uses TRBV5-1 with TRBJ2-7; 8 bases fit TRBD1. Germline lookup yields CDR1 SGHRS and CDR2 YFSETQ. The CDR3 spans 14 residues. The ends lost 0 bases at V and 3 bases at J; junction bases unmatched: 2. CDR3 residues: CASSLDRGNYEQYF. The CDR3 DNA sequence: TGCGCCAGCAGCTTGGACAGGGGGAACTACGAGCAGTACTTC.

This chain uses TRBV10-2 with TRBJ2-7, with 7 bases fitting TRBD2. In germline, CDR1 is WSHSY, CDR2 SAAADI. V lost 9 bases, J lost 0 bases, and 11 bases stayed unmatched. The CDR3 length is 15 residues. In DNA, the CDR3 is TGCGCCAGTAGAGAAGCGGGGTCCCTCTCCTACGAGCAGTACTTC. Amino acid sequence: CASREAGSLSYEQYF.

The chain employs TRBV2 and TRBJ2-1, with 8 bases aligning to TRBD1. CDR1 SNHLY and CDR2 FYNNEI come from the germline V gene. The CDR3 is 16 amino acids. The junction had 11 bases not matched to a gene; V was cut back by 6 bases and J by 4 bases. The CDR3 DNA reads as TGTGCCAGCAGAGCCGGACAGGGAGGAGGATACAATGAGCAGTTCTTC. It is translated as CASRAGQGGGYNEQFF.